This passage covers 30 T cell receptor beta chains from one sample sequenced in a study of cytomegalovirus exposure and HLA in healthy donors. 60 Vbeta and 13 Jbeta primers were used in PCR. Some clones are missing from TCRdb's copy, which holds only in-frame ones; the method was immunoSEQ multiplex PCR. This repertoire shows fewer than 250,000 clones, around 73% found once; its top ten account for 3.5% to 4%. The sequenced sample consisted of PBMCs. These receptors came from a male donor in good health and CMV-seronegative.

The chain has TRBV2 and TRBJ1-1, with TRBD1 identical over 9 bases. The germline gives CDR1 SNHLY, CDR2 FYNNEI. This CDR3 is built from 18 residues. Trimming removed 3 bases from V and 1 base from J; junction bases left unmatched: 12. CDR3 protein: CASSEGGQGLNWNTEAFF. DNA of the CDR3: TGTGCCAGCAGTGAGGGGGGACAGGGTTTAAACTGGAACACTGAAGCTTTCTTT.

For the CDR3, the DNA is TGCGCCAGCAGCTGGACCAGGACAGATCTGAACACTGAAGCTTTCTTT. It codes for CASSWTRTDLNTEAFF. The chain carries TRBV4-1 and TRBJ1-1; possibly TRBD1 for D (6 bases). Trimming took off 5 bases at V and 0 bases at J, with 16 bases between the two ends. The CDR3 sequence is 16 residues long. The germline V gene encodes CDR1 MGHRA and CDR2 YSYEKL.

V is TRBV6-6 and J is TRBJ2-3; weak D call: TRBD2 (5 bases). The length of the CDR3 is 14 residues. CDR1 is MNHNY, CDR2 SVGAGI, per germline (reference sequence). Trimming stripped 6 bases from V and 2 bases from J, with 12 bases between. CDR3 region: CASRMAGATDTQYF. CDR3 coding DNA: TGTGCCAGCAGGATGGCGGGCGCCACAGATACGCAGTATTTT.

The V call is TRBV11-3, the J call TRBJ2-1; 7 bases match TRBD1. The trim removed 3 bases at V and 8 bases at J, leaving 1 base unmatched. Germline V lookup: CDR1 SGHNT, CDR2 YENEEA. The CDR3 is 12 amino acids. The CDR3 loop reads CASSLQGDEQFF. The CDR3 nucleotides are TGTGCCAGCAGCTTGCAGGGGGATGAGCAGTTCTTC.

J is TRBJ1-2 and V is TRBV6-1; possibly TRBD1 for D (6 bases). Trimming cost V 2 bases and J 5 bases, with 18 bases left between them. This CDR3 is 16 amino acids long. Per the germline V gene, CDR1 is MNHNS and CDR2 is SASEGT. In nucleotides, the CDR3 is TGTGCCAGCAGTGAACGGGGTACAGGGCGAAGGTATGGCTACACCTTC. This encodes CASSERGTGRRYGYTF.

Turning to this clone: In the same sample, other DNA sequences code for this CDR3. The chain has TRBV7-3 and TRBJ2-1; 10 nucleotides match TRBD2. Losses at the gene ends were 4 bases for V and 6 bases for J; bases not matched to a gene: 6. Germline V gene data show CDR1 as SGHTA and CDR2 as FQGTGA. The CDR3 consists of 15 residues. This CDR3 is CASSSTGLALNEQFF. In DNA form, the CDR3 reads TGTGCCAGCAGCTCGACGGGACTAGCGCTCAATGAGCAGTTCTTC.

The rearrangement links TRBV18 to TRBJ2-1, with 10 bases fitting TRBD1. V trimming: 3 bases; J trimming: 8 bases; junction bases outside the gene matches: 4. The CDR3 spans 14 residues. Germline CDR1 and CDR2: KGHSH and LQKENI. CDR3 DNA sequence: TGTGCCAGCTCACCGGGACAGGGGTTGCATGAGCAGTTCTTC. Translating gives CASSPGQGLHEQFF.

The J gene is TRBJ1-1, the V gene TRBV28; 9 nucleotides line up with TRBD1. This CDR3 region has 13 residues. Germline-derived CDR1 and CDR2 are MDHEN and SYDVKM. Trimming at V came to 6 bases and at J to 10 bases, leaving 9 bases not matched to a gene. The CDR3 DNA reads as TGTGCCAGCAGGTGGGACAGGGTTAAGGGAGCTTTCTTT. This gives the protein CASRWDRVKGAFF. The full variable domain, completed using reference TRBV28 and TRBJ1-1, is DVKVTQSSRYLVKRTGEKVFLECVQDMDHENMFWYRQDPGLGLRLIYFSYDVKMKEKGDIPEGYSVSREKKERFSLILESASTNQTSMYLCASRWDRVKGAFFGQGTRLTVV.

This rearrangement joins TRBV5-6 to TRBJ2-7; unclear D gene. Trimming shortened V by 0 bases and J by 3 bases, and 10 bases separated the two germline ends. The CDR3 runs 14 residues. The V gene's germline CDR1 is SGHDT and CDR2 YYEEEE. The CDR3 reads CASSLGLPGYEQYF. For the CDR3, the DNA is TGTGCCAGCAGCTTGGGGTTGCCCGGCTACGAGCAGTACTTC.

This clone occurred once. J is TRBJ2-1 and V is TRBV6-1, with TRBD1 matching over 7 bases. Per the germline V gene, CDR1 is MNHNS and CDR2 is SASEGT. CDR3 length equals 14 residues. V dropped 0 bases and J dropped 10; count of bases not matched to a gene: 6. CDR3 coding DNA: TGTGCCAGCAGTGAAGCGCTGGACAGGAGAGAGCAGTTCTTC. It translates to CASSEALDRREQFF.

On this clone: One junction end disagrees with the germline gene, perhaps due to a read error. V is TRBV7-9 and J is TRBJ2-2; TRBD1 agrees at 12 bases. This CDR3 is built from 17 residues. Germline values: CDR1 SEHNR, CDR2 FQNEAQ (reference sequence). CDR3 loop: CSSSRKGTGGFTGELFF. The CDR3 DNA sequence: TGTTCCAGCAGCCGCAAGGGGACAGGGGGCTTCACCGGGGAGCTGTTTTTT. Drawing the rest from reference TRBV7-9 and TRBJ2-2, the complete variable domain is DTGVSQNPRHKITKRGQNVTFRCDPISEHNRLYWYRQTLGQGPEFLTYFQNEAQLEKSRLLSDRFSAERPKGSFSTLEIQRTEQGDSAMYLCSSSRKGTGGFTGELFFGEGSRLTVL.

CDR3 residues: CASSPYTDTQYF. The CDR3 DNA is TGTGCCAGCAGCCCGTACACAGATACGCAGTATTTT. The chain uses TRBV14 and TRBJ2-3; D unresolved. Trimming took off 4 bases at V and 2 bases at J, with 4 bases between the two ends. Looked up from germline, CDR1 is SGHDN and CDR2 is FVKESK. This CDR3 is 12 amino acids long.

This clone has just a few counts. This chain joins TRBV5-6 and TRBJ2-5, with a possible D match to TRBD2 (6 bases). Trimming stripped 0 bases from V and 5 bases from J, with 8 bases between. Germline lookup yields CDR1 SGHDT and CDR2 YYEEEE. CDR3 length: 13 amino acids. The CDR3 DNA sequence: TGTGCCAGCAGCTTGGCGGGGAGGGAGACCCAGTACTTC. It translates to CASSLAGRETQYF.

V usage is TRBV7-3 and J usage is TRBJ2-2, with a tentative D call TRBD2 (5 bases). The V end lost 2 bases, the J end lost 4 bases, and 5 bases lay between the germline ends. The CDR3 covers 13 residues. Germline V CDR1 and CDR2: SGHTA, FQGTGA. The CDR3 nucleotides read TGTGCCAGCAGCTTAGCGGGCACCGGGGAGCTGTTTTTT. This translates into CASSLAGTGELFF.

The chain uses TRBV5-6 and TRBJ2-7; tentative D call: TRBD1 (7 bases). V gave up 2 bases and J gave up 4 bases, with 13 bases separating them. This CDR3 contains 14 residues. CDR1 is SGHDT and CDR2 is YYEEEE in the germline V gene. The CDR3 DNA reads TGTGCCAGCAGCTTCCGGACAGGAGGGTACGAGCAGTACTTC. Amino acids: CASSFRTGGYEQYF.

V usage is TRBV19 and J usage is TRBJ2-7; no clear D gene. V was clipped by 3 bases and J by 4 bases, with 10 bases between them. CDR3 length: 13 amino acids. Germline V gene sequence: CDR1 LNHDA, CDR2 SQIVND (reference sequence). CDR3 sequence (DNA): TGTGCCAGTAGTATTGGAGCCGGGTACGAGCAGTACTTC. It translates to CASSIGAGYEQYF.

Details on this clone: At one end, the junction sequence differs from germline, possibly due to a read error. The rearrangement uses TRBV7-9 and TRBJ2-6; the D gene is possibly TRBD2 (6 bases). The CDR3 runs 17 residues. The germline V gene encodes CDR1 SEHNR and CDR2 FQNEAQ (reference sequence). The CDR3 sequence: CSSSPAGTNSGANVLTF. DNA of the CDR3: TGTTCCAGCAGCCCGGCGGGAACAAACTCTGGGGCCAACGTCCTGACTTTC.

For the CDR3, the DNA is TGTGCCAGCAGCTTGGCAATTTCTGAAGCTTTCTTT. Its translation is CASSLAISEAFF. The rearrangement links TRBV5-6 to TRBJ1-1; D is unclear. Trimming removed 0 bases from V and 6 bases from J, with 6 bases in between. The CDR3 is made up of 12 amino acids. Germline V gene data show CDR1 as SGHDT and CDR2 as YYEEEE.

This chain connects TRBV5-5 to TRBJ1-1; the D gene is possibly TRBD1 (5 bases). CDR1 and CDR2 from the germline V gene are SGHKS and YYEKEE (reference sequence). Trimming removed 0 bases at V and 8 bases at J, with 20 bases between. The CDR3 sequence is 16 residues long. The CDR3 is CASSLAARGRVTEAFF. CDR3 nucleotide sequence: TGTGCCAGCAGCTTGGCTGCGCGCGGCAGGGTGACCGAAGCTTTCTTT.

In this sample, this clone turned up a few times. The rearrangement links TRBV5-1 to TRBJ2-7; 9 bases are a match to TRBD2. Germline V gene lookup returns CDR1 SGHRS and CDR2 YFSETQ. Unmatched junction bases numbered 2, after V lost 1 base and J lost 3 bases. The CDR3 consists of 14 residues. The CDR3 coding sequence is TGCGCCAGCAGCTTGTCTAGCGGGAACTACGAGCAGTACTTC. It yields the protein CASSLSSGNYEQYF.

The chain has TRBV5-4 and TRBJ1-3; D is ambiguous. The germline CDR1 and CDR2 sequences are SGHNT and YYREEE (reference sequence). The V gene lost 3 bases and the J gene lost 4 bases, with 11 bases spanning the gap. The CDR3 extends over 14 amino acids. The DNA for the CDR3 is TGTGCCAGCAGCTGGGAGGGATACGGAAACACCATATATTTT. This encodes CASSWEGYGNTIYF.

The V gene is TRBV9, the J gene TRBJ2-5; D is perhaps TRBD2 (6 bases). Germline-derived CDR1 and CDR2 are SGDLS and YYNGEE. The CDR3 runs to 16 residues. Trimming stripped 0 bases from V and 0 bases from J, with 12 bases between. Here the CDR3 reads CASSVEPSEYQETQYF. The DNA for the CDR3 is TGTGCCAGCAGCGTAGAGCCTAGCGAGTACCAAGAGACCCAGTACTTC. Drawing the rest from reference TRBV9 and TRBJ2-5, the complete variable domain is DSGVTQTPKHLITATGQRVTLRCSPRSGDLSVYWYQQSLDQGLQFLIQYYNGEERAKGNILERFSAQQFPDLHSELNLSSLELGDSALYFCASSVEPSEYQETQYFGPGTRLLVL.

Only a few counts were recorded for this clone. This chain joins TRBV7-8 and TRBJ1-1; TRBD1 might be the D (6 bases). The germline V gene has CDR1 SGHVS and CDR2 FQNEAQ. With 3 bases removed from V and 5 bases from J, the gap between germline ends came to 10 bases. The CDR3 has 13 residues. The CDR3 region is CASSLVQGTEAFF. The DNA for the CDR3 is TGTGCCAGCAGCTTGGTTCAGGGGACTGAAGCTTTCTTT.

This CDR3 reads CASRGTSGTWDTQYF. The CDR3 DNA reads TGTGCCAGCAGAGGGACTAGCGGGACCTGGGATACGCAGTATTTT. The genes are TRBV7-2 and TRBJ2-3, with 13 nucleotides matching TRBD2. The ends lost 6 bases at V and 6 bases at J; junction bases unmatched: 6. CDR3 length: 15 residues. Germline CDR1 is SGHTA and CDR2 is FQGNSA. The complete variable domain, with remaining parts taken from reference TRBV7-2 and TRBJ2-3, reads GAGVSQSPSNKVTEKGKDVELRCDPISGHTALYWYRQSLGQGLEFLIYFQGNSAPDKSGLPSDRFSAERTGGSVSTLTIQRTQQEDSAVYLCASRGTSGTWDTQYFGPGTRLTVL.

The V and J genes are TRBV7-2 and TRBJ2-1; TRBD2 matches 14 bases. There are 17 residues in the CDR3. Germline loops: CDR1 SGHTA, CDR2 FQGNSA. J was trimmed by 8 bases and V by 5 bases; bases with no gene match: 11. Written as DNA, the CDR3 is TGTGCCAGCAGCCCACGCTCGGGACTAGCGGGAGAGGATGAGCAGTTCTTC. It is translated as CASSPRSGLAGEDEQFF.

The chain couples TRBV19 to TRBJ2-7, with TRBD2 matching over 11 bases. Trimming cost V 5 bases and J 6 bases; bases outside gene matches: 9. Germline V gives CDR1 LNHDA, CDR2 SQIVND (reference sequence). The length of the CDR3 is 15 residues. The CDR3: CASSLTGLAGAEQYF. The DNA of the CDR3 is TGTGCCAGTAGTCTGACTGGACTAGCGGGTGCCGAGCAGTACTTC.

Remarks on this clone: At one end the junction does not follow the germline gene, possibly because of a read error. This chain links TRBV2 with TRBJ1-1, with D possibly matching TRBD1 (6 bases). The CDR3 loop spans 12 amino acids. CDR1 is SNHLY and CDR2 is FYNNEI in the germline V gene. The CDR3 region is CPHPGQIPEAFF. The CDR3 DNA reads TGCCCTCACCCGGGACAAATACCGGAAGCTTTCTTT.

The chain employs TRBV5-4 and TRBJ1-1; 7 nucleotides line up with TRBD1. The CDR3 covers 12 residues. With V trimmed by 0 bases and J by 8 bases, 1 base remained unmatched. Germline V gene data show CDR1 as SGHNT and CDR2 as YYREEE (reference sequence). The CDR3, as DNA: TGTGCCAGCAGCTTGGCGGGACAGGAAGCTTTCTTT. Translated: CASSLAGQEAFF.

The chain combines TRBV28 with TRBJ2-7; the D gene is possibly TRBD1 (6 bases). Trimming stripped 5 bases from V and 3 bases from J, with 14 bases between. CDR3 size: 14 residues. The germline CDR1 and CDR2 sequences are MDHEN and SYDVKM. The CDR3 nucleotides are TGTGCCAGCAGTCCGAGCCACAGGGACTACGAGCAGTACTTC. Residues: CASSPSHRDYEQYF.

J is TRBJ2-1 and V is TRBV2; maybe TRBD1 (5 bases). Germline CDR1 SNHLY, CDR2 FYNNEI. Trimming took off 11 bases at V and 6 bases at J, with 11 bases between the two ends. The CDR3 has 11 amino acids. This CDR3 reads CAGRGGNEQFF. The CDR3 DNA sequence: TGTGCCGGAAGGGGTGGCAATGAGCAGTTCTTC.